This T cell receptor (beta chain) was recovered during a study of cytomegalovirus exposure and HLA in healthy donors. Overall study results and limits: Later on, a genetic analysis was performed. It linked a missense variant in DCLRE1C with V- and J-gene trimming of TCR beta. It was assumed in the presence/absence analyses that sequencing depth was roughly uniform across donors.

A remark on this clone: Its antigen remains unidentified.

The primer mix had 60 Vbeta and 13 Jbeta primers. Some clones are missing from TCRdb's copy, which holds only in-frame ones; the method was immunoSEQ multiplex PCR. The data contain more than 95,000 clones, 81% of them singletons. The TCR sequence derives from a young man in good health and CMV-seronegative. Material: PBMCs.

The CDR3 bases are TGTGCCAGCTCGTACAGGGGGCGAGGAAACACCATATATTTT. Translated: CASSYRGRGNTIYF. V gene TRBV18 combines with J gene TRBJ1-3; 9 bases line up with TRBD1. Germline V CDR1 and CDR2: KGHSH, LQKENI. The CDR3 has 14 amino acids. Unmatched junction bases numbered 4, after V lost 6 bases and J lost 4 bases.